This TCR beta chain was profiled in a study of post-analysis software for immune sequencing data. This clonotype was observed a single time. No antigen is known for it. Study findings and constraints: Five or six TRBV segments, TRBV5-6, TRBV5-1 and TRBV20-1 among them, were found more frequent in patients than controls.

The authors incorporated unique molecular identifiers into the TCR beta cDNA libraries. TCRdb re-called the PCR reads through MiXCR, storing one row per CDR3 protein. The table records 750,000 to 950,000 distinct CDR3 sequences, roughly 50% of them present only once. Trimming cost V 1 base and J 5 bases, with 20 bases left between them. The CDR3 contains 17 residues. Germline-derived CDR1 and CDR2 are SGHVS and FQNEAQ. Sequenced: blood. This chain joins TRBV7-8 and TRBJ1-2, with D possibly TRBD1 on 6 matching bases. The TCR sequence derives from a girl aged 10-17 years with multiple sclerosis. CDR3 loop: CASSLEGYARGAYGYTF. CDR3 coding DNA: TGTGCCAGCAGCTTAGAGGGGTACGCCAGGGGCGCATATGGCTACACCTTC.